This T cell receptor beta chain was recorded in a study of cytomegalovirus exposure and HLA in healthy donors. The PCR employed 60 Vbeta primers together with 13 Jbeta primers. TCRdb's copy holds only in-frame clones and misses some; the assay was immunoSEQ multiplex PCR. Seen here are fewer than 250,000 clones, around 80% observed once, and the top ten hold 1.1%. Germline V gene lookup returns CDR1 GTSNPN and CDR2 SVGIG (reference sequence). The CDR3 consists of 14 residues. V gave up 5 bases and J gave up 1 base, with 14 bases separating them. This clone was detected once. This TCR was sampled from a woman aged 40-49 years in good health and CMV-seronegative. The source material was PBMCs. The chain has TRBV30 and TRBJ1-2; possibly TRBD1 for D (5 bases). The CDR3 spells CAWVPGHYNYGYTF. The CDR3 coding sequence is TGTGCCTGGGTCCCCGGACACTATAACTATGGCTACACCTTC.